The 14 T cell receptor beta chains below were found in one sample sequenced in a study of cytomegalovirus exposure and HLA in healthy donors. This PCR relied on a set of 60 Vbeta primers and 13 Jbeta primers. Assay: immunoSEQ multiplex PCR; the TCRdb copy retains only in-frame clones and omits some. Among more than 85,000 clones listed, over 60% were seen once. The source material was PBMCs. The receptors originated from a male donor in good health and CMV-seropositive.

This clone was seen a handful of times. The CDR3 region is CASSPPGTSYNEQFF. In nucleotides, the CDR3 is TGTGCCAGTAGTCCCCCGGGTACCTCCTACAATGAGCAGTTCTTC. The chain employs TRBV19 and TRBJ2-1; D is unclear. The CDR3 sequence is 15 residues long. V was pared by 5 bases and J by 0 bases, with 11 bases between. Germline V gene lookup returns CDR1 LNHDA and CDR2 SQIVND (reference sequence). The whole variable domain, remainder taken from reference TRBV19 and TRBJ2-1, is DGGITQSPKYLFRKEGQNVTLSCEQNLNHDAMYWYRQDPGQGLRLIYYSQIVNDFQKGDIAEGYSVSREKKESFPLTVTSAQKNPTAFYLCASSPPGTSYNEQFFGPGTRLTVL.

This clone was seen a few times. V is TRBV19 and J is TRBJ2-7, with TRBD1 as a possible D gene (5 bases). Germline V gives CDR1 LNHDA, CDR2 SQIVND (reference sequence). Trimming pared 1 base from V and 4 bases from J, leaving 14 bases between. This CDR3 region has 15 residues. CDR3 loop: CASSIVRGLMYEQYF. The CDR3 bases are TGTGCCAGTAGTATAGTTAGGGGATTGATGTACGAGCAGTACTTC.

The chain joins TRBV15 to TRBJ1-1, with D perhaps matching TRBD1 (5 bases). This CDR3 has 15 residues. Deletions cut 3 bases from V and 4 bases from J, with 15 bases between. Germline loops: CDR1 LNHNV, CDR2 YYDKDF (reference sequence). The CDR3 loop is CATSSPQGWVTEAFF. CDR3 sequence (DNA): TGTGCCACCAGCAGCCCCCAGGGCTGGGTCACTGAAGCTTTCTTT.

This clone was picked up a small number of times. The chain combines TRBV30 with TRBJ1-2; a possible D gene is TRBD1 (5 bases). Germline V gives CDR1 GTSNPN, CDR2 SVGIG (reference sequence). The CDR3 has 14 amino acids. V was clipped by 4 bases and J by 5 bases, with 17 bases between them. CDR3 DNA: TGTGCCTGGAAACTTATGCAGGGAGGTTATGGCTACACCTTC. Translation: CAWKLMQGGYGYTF. The entire variable domain, with the rest obtained from reference TRBV30 and TRBJ1-2, is as follows: SQTIHQWPATLVQPVGSPLSLECTVEGTSNPNLYWYRQAAGRGLQLLFYSVGIGQISSEVPQNLSASRPQDRQFILSSKKLLLSDSGFYLCAWKLMQGGYGYTFGSGTRLTVV.

The chain joins TRBV12-5 to TRBJ2-2; a weak D match, TRBD1 (5 bases). In germline, CDR1 is LGHNT, CDR2 FRNRAP. The CDR3 spans 15 residues. Trimming took off 1 base at V and 3 bases at J, with 9 bases between the two ends. The DNA for the CDR3 is TGTGCTAGTGGTTTGGGGACATACTACACCGGGGAGCTGTTTTTT. Translating gives CASGLGTYYTGELFF.

The chain combines TRBV7-3 with TRBJ2-7; D is undetermined. The CDR3 runs 16 residues. Germline-derived CDR1 and CDR2 are SGHTA and FQGTGA. V was pared by 1 base and J by 4 bases, with 17 bases between. CDR3 coding DNA: TGTGCCAGCAGCTTAATGGCCGCGGATAGTGGATACGAGCAGTACTTC. Protein: CASSLMAADSGYEQYF.

This chain connects TRBV5-8 to TRBJ1-5; the D is unclear. This CDR3 region has 13 residues. The germline V gene encodes CDR1 SGHTS and CDR2 YDEGEE. The CDR3 is CAGRENSNQPQHF. CDR3 nucleotides: TGTGCAGGGAGAGAAAATAGCAATCAGCCCCAGCATTTT.

The V gene is TRBV18, the J gene TRBJ2-5, with a weak D call TRBD2 (5 bases). The DNA end favors TRBJ2-7, so the J call may be wrong. The CDR3 sequence is 13 residues long. Germline loops: CDR1 KGHSH, CDR2 LQKENI. The CDR3 reads CASSPGETGEQYF. The CDR3 DNA follows: TGTGCCAGCTCACCCGGGGAGACGGGCGAGCAGTACTTC.

This chain uses TRBV5-1 with TRBJ1-2; D unclear. CDR1 is SGHRS and CDR2 is YFSETQ in the germline V gene. This CDR3 is built from 13 residues. Between the trimmed V and J ends, which lost 4 bases and 5 bases, there was a span of 12 bases. Here the CDR3 DNA reads TGCGCCAGCAGCCCGGGAGGGTTTTATGGCTACACCTTC. This sequence encodes CASSPGGFYGYTF.

The V call is TRBV7-6, the J call TRBJ2-2; D gene unclear. Germline V gene data show CDR1 as SGHVS and CDR2 as FNYEAQ. CDR3 length: 14 residues. Trimming removed 5 bases at V and 5 bases at J, with 12 bases between. The CDR3 DNA sequence: TGTGCCAGCAGCCCCCATCCTAGGACCGGGGAGCTGTTTTTT. Translation: CASSPHPRTGELFF.

The chain uses TRBV7-9 and TRBJ2-5; D may be TRBD1 (6 bases). V lost 1 base and J lost 1, with 7 bases in between. CDR3 length: 14 amino acids. Germline V CDR1 and CDR2: SEHNR, FQNEAQ (reference sequence). The CDR3 is CASSLGTAQETQYF. The CDR3 DNA reads TGTGCCAGCAGCTTAGGGACAGCCCAAGAGACCCAGTACTTC.

V is TRBV6-1 and J is TRBJ1-3, with D maybe TRBD1 (6 bases). Germline CDR1 is MNHNS and CDR2 is SASEGT. V gave up 2 bases and J gave up 8 bases, with 10 bases separating them. This CDR3 is 13 amino acids long. The CDR3 nucleotides are TGTGCCAGCAGTGAACACAGGGTTTACACCATATATTTT. Its translation: CASSEHRVYTIYF.

This clone turned up a few times. This chain uses TRBV5-1 with TRBJ1-1; D is undetermined. Germline V gives CDR1 SGHRS, CDR2 YFSETQ. This CDR3 region has 14 residues. The V end was cut by 0 bases, the J end by 4 bases, with 10 bases between. CDR3 sequence reads: CASSLGSQVTEAFF. CDR3 nucleotide sequence: TGCGCCAGCAGCTTGGGTTCGCAGGTCACTGAAGCTTTCTTT. Combining the CDR3 with reference TRBV5-1 and TRBJ1-1 gives the whole variable domain KAGVTQTPRYLIKTRGQQVTLSCSPISGHRSVSWYQQTPGQGLQFLFEYFSETQRNKGNFPGRFSGRQFSNSRSEMNVSTLELGDSALYLCASSLGSQVTEAFFGQGTRLTVV.

The J gene is TRBJ1-1, the V gene TRBV5-4; TRBD1 matches at 7 bases. The length of the CDR3 is 13 residues. Germline CDR1 and CDR2: SGHNT and YYREEE (reference sequence). V trimming: 7 bases; J trimming: 3 bases; junction bases outside the gene matches: 6. Here the CDR3 DNA reads TGTGCCAGCGGACCAGACAGGGACACTGAAGCTTTCTTT. This sequence encodes CASGPDRDTEAFF.